These 4 T cell receptor beta chains were all obtained from the same sample, sequenced in a study of early T cells in non-severe SARS-CoV-2 infection. TCRdb re-called the 5' RACE reads with MiXCR, one entry per CDR3 protein. Here the sample spans some 48,000 distinct CDR3 sequences, 8.5% to 10% being singletons. The sequencing input was whole blood. The origin of the receptors is an adult who was a healthcare worker with PCR-confirmed SARS-CoV-2 infection or an uninfected control (not recorded which).

As concerns this clonotype: The junction and the germline gene differ at one end; a read error may be behind it. The gene calls are TRBV9 and TRBJ2-5, with 9 positions matching TRBD1. The germline V gene has CDR1 SGDLS and CDR2 YYNGEE. This CDR3 is 18 amino acids long. In DNA form, the CDR3 reads TGTGCCAGCAGCGGGGGGGCCTTAACCGGGACAGGGAAAGAGACTCAGTACTTC. As protein: CASSGGALTGTGKETQYF.

This clonotype occurred many times. V usage is TRBV11-2 and J usage is TRBJ2-7; D remains unclear. Germline loops: CDR1 SGHAT, CDR2 FQNNGV. V was clipped by 1 base and J by 2 bases, with 9 bases between them. The CDR3 consists of 14 residues. The CDR3 DNA is TGTGCCAGCAGCTTAGGACTTAGGGCCTACGAGCAGTACTTC. The encoded protein is CASSLGLRAYEQYF.

At least ten counts were recorded for this clonotype. J is TRBJ2-3 and V is TRBV5-1, with no clear D. Per germline, CDR1 SGHRS and CDR2 YFSETQ. The V gene lost 4 bases and the J gene lost 3 bases, with 24 bases spanning the gap. The CDR3 is made up of 18 amino acids. The CDR3 DNA is TGCGCCAGCAGCCCCGGCCCCCCTACCCCACCCGGAACAGATACGCAGTATTTT. Encoded protein: CASSPGPPTPPGTDTQYF.

V gene TRBV20-1 combines with J gene TRBJ2-1, with D tentatively TRBD2 (5 bases). V was cut by 3 bases and J by 5 bases, with 8 bases left in between. The CDR3 runs 12 residues. From germline, CDR1 is DFQATT and CDR2 SNEGSKA (reference sequence). The CDR3, as DNA: TGCAGTGCTAGGGAGGAAAACAATGAGCAGTTCTTC. It is translated as CSAREENNEQFF.